Sequencing of this TCR beta chain was carried out in a study of blood T cell repertoires in COVID-19. In the study overall: Sites across the United States, Italy and Spain contributed samples from acute and convalescent COVID-19. T cells, B-cell-depleted T cells, or PBMCs supplied cDNA or gDNA.

J lost 8 bases, V lost 1 base, and 3 bases had no gene match. This CDR3 has 14 residues. Germline V lookup: CDR1 LGHDT, CDR2 YNNKEL (reference sequence). Original data processing: It was from reference gene primer amplification that nucleated cell counts were estimated. Profiled with immunoSEQ multiplex PCR; TCRdb holds only in-frame clones, not every one. The V and J calls and clone size are taken from that table; D and trimming were inferred from the DNA. This sample carries about 68,000 clones, roughly 80% of them seen once, and the ten largest clones take 7.5% to 9.5%. This chain connects TRBV3-1 (or the pseudogene TRBV3-2) to TRBJ1-2; 11 bases are shared with TRBD1. Sequencing was done on a sample of peripheral blood. This receptor was obtained from a man aged 50 to 60 with active COVID-19. The CDR3 DNA reads TGTGCCAGCAGCCAAGGGACAGGGGGCGCAGGCTACACCTTC. Protein sequence: CASSQGTGGAGYTF.